This TCR beta chain was captured by sequencing in a study of CD8 T cells in ankylosing spondylitis. TCRdb re-called the 5' RACE reads through MiXCR, storing one row per CDR3 protein. The sample lists about 840,000 distinct CDR3 sequences, about an eighth occurring once. V lost 5 bases and J lost 3; bases outside the gene matches: 16. Germline loops: CDR1 SGHVS, CDR2 FQNEAQ. The CDR3 consists of 19 residues. As to this clonotype: Its antigen is not known.

General study findings and limits: A motif of 7 to 9 highly homologous TCR beta variants was seen as apparently characteristic of ankylosing spondylitis blood.

This chain connects TRBV7-8 to TRBJ1-3, with 10 bases that match TRBD1. The TCR sequence derives from a male donor with ankylosing spondylitis. The specimen sequenced was blood, either unsorted or a sorted T cell fraction (not recorded which). The chain's CDR3 is CASSPRRWRDRGGGNTIYF. The CDR3 region has the DNA TGTGCCAGCAGCCCCCGGAGGTGGCGGGACAGGGGTGGTGGAAACACCATATATTTT. The full variable domain, in which reference TRBV7-8 and TRBJ1-3 provide the parts outside the CDR3, is GAGVSQSPRYKVAKRGQDVALRCDPISGHVSLFWYQQALGQGPEFLTYFQNEAQLDKSGLPSDRFFAERPEGSVSTLKIQRTQQEDSAVYLCASSPRRWRDRGGGNTIYFGEGSWLTVV.